This T cell receptor beta chain appears in the sequencing data of a study of early T cells in non-severe SARS-CoV-2 infection. On the study more broadly: Whole-blood bulk RNA, unsorted, was sequenced, and chains were unpaired.

Unique molecular identifiers were added to individual cDNA molecules. TCRdb ran MiXCR on the 5' RACE reads and lists one entry per CDR3 protein. This table has fewer than 40,000 distinct CDR3 sequences, 5.9% appearing once. This clonotype was counted only a few times. As yet, its antigen is unknown. The study's findings and limits: Sequences matched to VDJdb favored anti-spike CD8 responses, while private and CD4 specificities were missed.

The V end was cut by 2 bases, the J end by 4 bases, with 5 bases between. Germline V gives CDR1 SEHNR, CDR2 FQNEAQ (reference sequence). The CDR3 loop spans 13 amino acids. The chain links TRBV7-9 to TRBJ2-2; D not resolved. Sequencing was done on a sample of whole blood. The sequence was collected from an adult who was a healthcare worker with PCR-confirmed SARS-CoV-2 infection or an uninfected control (not recorded which). In DNA form, the CDR3 reads TGTGCCAGCAGCTTATCCACCACCGGGGAGCTGTTTTTT. Translation gives CASSLSTTGELFF.